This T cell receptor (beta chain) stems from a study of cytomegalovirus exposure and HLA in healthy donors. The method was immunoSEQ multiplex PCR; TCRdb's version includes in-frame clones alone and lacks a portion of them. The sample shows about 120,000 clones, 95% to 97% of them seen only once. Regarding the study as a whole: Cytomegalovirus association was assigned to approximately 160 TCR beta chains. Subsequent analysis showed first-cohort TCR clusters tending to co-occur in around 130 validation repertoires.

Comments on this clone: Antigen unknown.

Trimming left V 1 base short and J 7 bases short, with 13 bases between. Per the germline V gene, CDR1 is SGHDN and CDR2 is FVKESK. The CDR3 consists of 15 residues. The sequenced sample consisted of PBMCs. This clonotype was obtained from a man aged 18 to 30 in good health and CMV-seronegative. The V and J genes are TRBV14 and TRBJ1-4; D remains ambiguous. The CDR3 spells CASSQAKGRGEKLFF. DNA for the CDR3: TGTGCCAGCAGCCAAGCAAAGGGTCGGGGTGAAAAACTGTTTTTT. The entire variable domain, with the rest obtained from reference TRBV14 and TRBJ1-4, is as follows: EAGVTQFPSHSVIEKGQTVTLRCDPISGHDNLYWYRRVMGKEIKFLLHFVKESKQDESGMPNNRFLAERTGGTYSTLKVQPAELEDSGVYFCASSQAKGRGEKLFFGSGTQLSVL.